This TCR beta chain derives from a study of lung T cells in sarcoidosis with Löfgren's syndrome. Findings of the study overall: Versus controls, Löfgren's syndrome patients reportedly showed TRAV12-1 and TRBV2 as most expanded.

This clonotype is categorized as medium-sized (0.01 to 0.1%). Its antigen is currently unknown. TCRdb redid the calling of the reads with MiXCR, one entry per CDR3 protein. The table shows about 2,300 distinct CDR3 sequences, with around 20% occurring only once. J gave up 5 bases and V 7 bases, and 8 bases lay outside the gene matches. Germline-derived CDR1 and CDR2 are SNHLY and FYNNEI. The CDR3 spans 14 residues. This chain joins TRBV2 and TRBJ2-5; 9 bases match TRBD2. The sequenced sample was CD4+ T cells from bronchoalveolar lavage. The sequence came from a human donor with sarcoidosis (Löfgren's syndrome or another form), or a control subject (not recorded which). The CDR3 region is CASTLGTSRETQYF. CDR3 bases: TGTGCCAGCACCCTAGGGACTAGCAGGGAGACCCAGTACTTC.